This T cell receptor (beta chain) was documented in a study of blood T cells in healthy people across ages. Study background: Per two T cells, template switching captured roughly one barcoded beta molecule.

CDR1 and CDR2 (germline): SGHTA, FQGNSA. This CDR3 has 14 amino acids. For the second PCR, which ran for roughly 7 to 11 cycles, a sample-barcoded 5' primer and a J-beta primer mix were used. TCRdb independently ran MiXCR on the 5' RACE reads; one entry per CDR3 protein. The sample lists around 1.1 million distinct CDR3 sequences; more than 30% were seen once. Broader study findings: Underestimates were what the diversity estimates from one million T cells were considered to be. TCR beta diversity was tightly associated with the proportion of naive T cells.

A word on this clonotype: Its matching antigen is unknown.

V is TRBV7-2 and J is TRBJ2-5, with D perhaps being TRBD1 or TRBD2 (5 bases each). The DNA end lines up better with TRBJ2-7; the J call may be wrong. The TCR comes from a man aged 18 to 30 in good health. Sequences were obtained from blood. The CDR3 nucleotides read TGTGCCAGCAGCTTAGTATGGGGGAACTACGAGCAGTACTTC. Translating gives CASSLVWGNYEQYF.